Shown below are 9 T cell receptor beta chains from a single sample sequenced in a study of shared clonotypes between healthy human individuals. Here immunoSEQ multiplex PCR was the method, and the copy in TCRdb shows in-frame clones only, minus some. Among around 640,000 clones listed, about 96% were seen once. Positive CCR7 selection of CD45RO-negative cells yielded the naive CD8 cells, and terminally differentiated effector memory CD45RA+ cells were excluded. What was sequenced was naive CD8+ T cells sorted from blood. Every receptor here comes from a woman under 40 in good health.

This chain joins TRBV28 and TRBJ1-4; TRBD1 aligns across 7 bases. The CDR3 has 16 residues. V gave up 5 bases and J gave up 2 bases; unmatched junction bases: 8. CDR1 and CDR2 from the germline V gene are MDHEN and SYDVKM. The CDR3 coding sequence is TGTGCCAGCAGTCCAATCGACAGGGCGACTAATGAAAAACTGTTTTTT. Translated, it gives CASSPIDRATNEKLFF.

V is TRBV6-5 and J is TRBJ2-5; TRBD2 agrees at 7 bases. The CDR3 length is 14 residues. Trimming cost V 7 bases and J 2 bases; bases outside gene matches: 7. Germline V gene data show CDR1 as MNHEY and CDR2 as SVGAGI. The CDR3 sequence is CASTFGAGQETQYF. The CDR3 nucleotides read TGTGCCAGCACCTTTGGAGCGGGACAAGAGACCCAGTACTTC.

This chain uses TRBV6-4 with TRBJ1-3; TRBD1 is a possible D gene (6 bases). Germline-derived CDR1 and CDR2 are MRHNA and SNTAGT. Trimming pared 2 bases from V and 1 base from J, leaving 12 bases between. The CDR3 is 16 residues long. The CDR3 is CASSDPGDLSGNTIYF. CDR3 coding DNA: TGTGCCAGCAGTGACCCAGGGGACTTGTCTGGAAACACCATATATTTT.

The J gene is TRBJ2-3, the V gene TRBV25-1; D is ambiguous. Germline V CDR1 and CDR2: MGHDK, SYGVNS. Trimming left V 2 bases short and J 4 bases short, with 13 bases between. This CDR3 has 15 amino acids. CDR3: CASSEIVTGADTQYF. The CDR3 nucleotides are TGTGCCAGCAGTGAAATTGTGACTGGAGCAGATACGCAGTATTTT.

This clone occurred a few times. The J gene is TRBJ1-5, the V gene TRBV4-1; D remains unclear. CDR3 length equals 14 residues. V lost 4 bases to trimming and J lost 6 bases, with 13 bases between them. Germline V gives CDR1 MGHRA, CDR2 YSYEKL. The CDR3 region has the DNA TGCGCCAGCAGCCCTACGCCGGCGGCTCAGCCCCAGCATTTT. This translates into CASSPTPAAQPQHF.

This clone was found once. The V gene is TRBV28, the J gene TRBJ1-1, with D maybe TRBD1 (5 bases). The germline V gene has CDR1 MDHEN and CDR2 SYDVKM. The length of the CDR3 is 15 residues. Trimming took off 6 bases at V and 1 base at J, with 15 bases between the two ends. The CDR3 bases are TGTGCCAGCAGCCTAGGGGCAGTACCGAACACTGAAGCTTTCTTT. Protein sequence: CASSLGAVPNTEAFF.

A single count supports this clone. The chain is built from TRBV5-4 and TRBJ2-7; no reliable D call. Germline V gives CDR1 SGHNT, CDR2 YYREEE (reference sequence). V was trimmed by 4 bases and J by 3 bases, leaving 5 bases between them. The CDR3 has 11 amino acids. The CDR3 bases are TGTGCCAGCAGCAACATCTACGAGCAGTACTTC. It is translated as CASSNIYEQYF. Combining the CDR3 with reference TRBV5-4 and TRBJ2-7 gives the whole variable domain ETGVTQSPTHLIKTRGQQVTLRCSSQSGHNTVSWYQQALGQGPQFIFQYYREEENGRGNFPPRFSGLQFPNYSSELNVNALELDDSALYLCASSNIYEQYFGPGTRLTVT.

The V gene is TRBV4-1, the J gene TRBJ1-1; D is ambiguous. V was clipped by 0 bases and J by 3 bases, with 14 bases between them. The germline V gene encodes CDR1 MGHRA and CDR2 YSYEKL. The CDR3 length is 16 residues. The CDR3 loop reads CASSQDISGLDTEAFF. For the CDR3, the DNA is TGCGCCAGCAGCCAAGATATATCGGGTCTGGACACTGAAGCTTTCTTT.

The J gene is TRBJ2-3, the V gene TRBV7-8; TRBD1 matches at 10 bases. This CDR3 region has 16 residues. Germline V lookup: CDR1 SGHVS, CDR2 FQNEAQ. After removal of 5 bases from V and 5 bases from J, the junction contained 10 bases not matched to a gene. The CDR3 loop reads CASSTWDRGGKDTQYF. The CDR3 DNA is TGTGCCAGCAGCACCTGGGACAGGGGCGGCAAAGATACGCAGTATTTT.